Shown below are 10 T cell receptor beta chains from a single sample sequenced in a study of T cells in Graves' hyperthyroidism and ophthalmopathy (dated by TCRdb to the late 2010s). Library prep was done by multiplex PCR. The sequencer listed for this sample is Illumina HiSeq 2000. Amplification of TCR beta CDR3 regions was carried out from RNA transcripts. For the first round of RT-PCR on the TCR CDR3, the HTBI primer set was used together with the Qiagen OneStep RT-PCR kit. TCRdb reworked the public reads: Q25 trimming with fastp, MiXCR clone assembly, productive beta chains retained. Every CDR3 protein is listed once, alongside the most common genes and DNA of its rows. For this sample the table gives approximately 590,000 distinct CDR3 sequences, of which just over 45% were detected only once. The ten largest clones capture just under 8.5% of the sample. Sequencing was done on a sample of peripheral blood or thyroid tissue (not recorded which). These receptors came from a woman between 18 and 29 years old with Graves' hyperthyroidism. Donor details come from another sample of the same person, matched by shared clones.

The V call is TRBV7-9, the J call TRBJ2-7; 10 bases align to TRBD1. J was trimmed by 2 bases and V by 5 bases; bases with no gene match: 9. This CDR3 is built from 16 residues. CDR1 and CDR2 from the germline V gene are SEHNR and FQNEAQ (reference sequence). The CDR3 here is CASSAWDRGHPYEQYF. In DNA form, the CDR3 reads TGTGCCAGCAGCGCATGGGACAGGGGTCATCCCTACGAGCAGTACTTC. The entire variable domain, with the rest obtained from reference TRBV7-9 and TRBJ2-7, is as follows: DTGVSQNPRHKITKRGQNVTFRCDPISEHNRLYWYRQTLGQGPEFLTYFQNEAQLEKSRLLSDRFSAERPKGSFSTLEIQRTEQGDSAMYLCASSAWDRGHPYEQYFGPGTRLTVT.

V is TRBV7-9 and J is TRBJ1-5; 7 bases agree with TRBD1. V dropped 5 bases and J dropped 3; count of bases not matched to a gene: 10. The CDR3 loop spans 16 amino acids. Germline V gives CDR1 SEHNR, CDR2 FQNEAQ (reference sequence). The CDR3 sequence: CASSAPGQWPNQPQHF. The CDR3 region has the DNA TGTGCCAGCAGCGCACCGGGACAGTGGCCCAATCAGCCCCAGCATTTT.

This sequence joins TRBV20-1 and TRBJ1-5; TRBD1 is a possible D gene (6 bases). The CDR3 is made up of 14 amino acids. V was pared by 6 bases and J by 8 bases, with 20 bases between. Germline CDR1 reads DFQATT; CDR2 reads SNEGSKA (reference sequence). The CDR3 coding sequence is TGCAGTGCCATAGGGGGGGGCAGGGAAAAGCCCCAGCATTTT. It encodes CSAIGGGREKPQHF.

The chain links TRBV10-3 to TRBJ2-2, with D maybe TRBD1 (5 bases). CDR1 ENHRY and CDR2 SYGVKD come from the germline V gene. The CDR3 is 14 residues long. Deletions cut 4 bases from V and 7 bases from J, with 13 bases between. Here the CDR3 DNA reads TGTGCCATCAGTGGGACACGCGTTAACGGGGAGCTGTTTTTT. Amino acids: CAISGTRVNGELFF.

The chain has TRBV9 and TRBJ2-2; possibly TRBD1 for D (6 bases). This CDR3 comprises 15 residues. From germline, CDR1 is SGDLS and CDR2 YYNGEE. V shed 3 bases and J shed 1 base, with 10 bases lying between them. DNA for the CDR3: TGTGCCAGCAGCGGAGAGACAGGGAACACCGGGGAGCTGTTTTTT. This codes for CASSGETGNTGELFF.

This clonotype has more than one count but fewer than ten. The J gene is TRBJ2-7, the V gene TRBV7-8, with D maybe TRBD2 (5 bases). Germline values: CDR1 SGHVS, CDR2 FQNEAQ. V lost 1 base and J 2 bases, leaving 9 bases between the germline ends. The CDR3 sequence is 14 residues long. CDR3 loop: CASSLVVGAYEQYF. CDR3 bases: TGTGCCAGCAGCTTAGTGGTGGGAGCCTACGAGCAGTACTTC.

CDR3 sequence (DNA): TGTGCCAGCAGTTACTCGCCTTTGGGACTAGCGGGAGTCGGCGAGCAGTACTTC. Its translation is CASSYSPLGLAGVGEQYF. The gene calls are TRBV6-5 and TRBJ2-7; 14 nucleotides agree with TRBD2. CDR1 MNHEY and CDR2 SVGAGI come from the germline V gene. V lost 0 bases, J lost 6 bases, and 10 bases stayed unmatched. This CDR3 contains 18 residues.

About this clonotype: This is likely a read error, given that the CDR3 carries no conserved phenylalanine or tryptophan at its end. The DNA is omitted, as the CDR3 cannot be located on it reliably, and the CDR3 follows TCRdb's listing. The chain combines TRBV3-1 with TRBJ2-5; the table gives TRBD1 as D, unverified against the DNA. The CDR3 spans 10 amino acids, including both terminal residues. Per the germline V gene, CDR1 is LGHDT and CDR2 is YNNKEL (reference sequence). CDR3 residues: CASSQGTLNT.

The chain links TRBV10-3 to TRBJ2-5, with D perhaps assigned TRBD1 or TRBD2 (5 bases each). Germline V gene sequence: CDR1 ENHRY, CDR2 SYGVKD. V lost 4 bases and J lost 5, with 14 bases in between. The CDR3 runs to 14 residues. As DNA, the CDR3 is TGTGCCATCAGTGTGGGGCAGGGAGCGGAGACCCAGTACTTC. Residues: CAISVGQGAETQYF.

Concerning this clonotype: A read error is possible here, since a much larger clone lies one base away. The chain links TRBV29-1 to TRBJ2-5; TRBD2 aligns across 13 bases. With V trimmed by 6 bases and J by 3 bases, 1 base remained unmatched. Germline loops: CDR1 SQVTM, CDR2 ANQGSEA. The CDR3 is 13 residues long. DNA of the CDR3: TGCAGCGTCGGACTAGCGGGAGAAGAGACCCAGTACTTC. Translating gives CSVGLAGEETQYF.